A selection of T cell receptor beta chains follows, all from one sample in a study of blood T cell repertoires in COVID-19. Clones were sequenced by immunoSEQ multiplex PCR, and TCRdb holds only the in-frame ones, with some missing. This table has 250,000 or so clones, around 86% appearing once. Material: peripheral blood. The receptors were sampled from a woman aged 25 to 39 with active or convalescent COVID-19. Each CDR3 is given with its conserved first and last residue. A D gene is named only where the DNA matches it firmly. Not all rows give a size; the values are once, few, many and, for expanded clones, a class.

>NA|TRBV3-1/TRBV3-2|17|NA|TRBJ1-1
CASSQDVRGLKRTEAFF
TGTGCCAGCAGCCAAGATGTTAGAGGGCTGAAAAGGACTGAAGCTTTCTTT
>NA|TRBV24-1|13|NA|TRBJ1-3
CATSAGFRNTIYF
TGTGCCACCAGTGCAGGGTTTCGAAACACCATATATTTT
>NA|TRBV28|12|once|TRBJ2-2
CASSLSTGELFF
TGTGCCAGCAGTCTGAGCACCGGGGAGCTGTTTTTT
>TRBD1|TRBV7-3|15|NA|TRBJ2-2
CASSPPGQTAGELFF
TGTGCCAGCAGCCCCCCGGGACAGACCGCCGGGGAGCTGTTTTTT
>NA|TRBV27|17|NA|TRBJ1-1
CASSTNPTGRMNTEAFF
TGTGCCAGCAGCACGAACCCGACAGGCCGAATGAACACTGAAGCTTTCTTT
>NA|TRBV6-1|13|NA|TRBJ1-1
CASSESRNLEAFF
TGTGCCAGCAGTGAAAGCAGGAACCTTGAAGCTTTCTTT
>NA|TRBV27|14|NA|TRBJ1-5
CATPPGYSNQPQHF
TGTGCCACCCCTCCCGGGTATAGCAATCAGCCCCAGCATTTT
>TRBD2|TRBV27|16|NA|TRBJ2-5
CASPHLAGGRQETQYF
TGTGCCAGCCCCCACCTGGCGGGGGGACGCCAAGAGACCCAGTACTTC
>TRBD1|TRBV15|14|NA|TRBJ1-2
CATNRDRGLYGYTF
TGTGCCACCAACCGGGACAGGGGTCTCTATGGCTACACCTTC
>NA|TRBV12-1|15|NA|TRBJ2-7
CASSPTRDSRYEQYF
TGTGCCAGCAGCCCAACCCGGGACAGCAGGTACGAGCAGTACTTC
>NA|TRBV13|16|few|TRBJ1-3
CASSLGPREPGNTIYF
TGTGCCAGCAGCTTAGGCCCGCGGGAGCCTGGAAACACCATATATTTT
>TRBD1|TRBV5-1|15|NA|TRBJ1-2
CASSSGTGTNYGYTF
TGCGCCAGCAGCTCTGGGACAGGGACTAACTATGGCTACACCTTC
>NA|TRBV7-9|14|once|TRBJ2-3
CASSLRVGADTQYF
TGTGCCAGCAGCCTAAGGGTCGGGGCAGATACGCAGTATTTT
>NA|TRBV6-5|14|NA|TRBJ1-1
CASSYQGSYSEAFF
TGTGCCAGCAGTTACCAGGGGTCTTACTCTGAAGCTTTCTTT
>TRBD1|TRBV5-5|14|NA|TRBJ1-1
CASSPDRGSTEAFF
TGTGCCAGCAGCCCGGACAGGGGTTCCACTGAAGCTTTCTTT
>TRBD2|TRBV4-2|17|NA|TRBJ2-3
CASSQVGRGGRTDTQYF
TGTGCCAGCAGCCAAGTCGGTCGGGGGGGCCGTACAGATACGCAGTATTTT
>NA|TRBV7-9|12|NA|TRBJ1-1
CASSLEDSEAFF
TGTGCCAGCAGCTTGGAGGACAGTGAAGCTTTCTTT
>TRBD1|TRBV2|15|NA|TRBJ2-7
CASKEATGGWNEQYF
TGTGCCAGCAAGGAAGCGACAGGGGGTTGGAACGAGCAGTACTTC
>NA|TRBV7-2|13|NA|TRBJ2-7
CASSLDPLDEQYF
TGTGCCAGCAGCTTAGATCCCCTCGACGAGCAGTACTTC
>NA|TRBV5-4|13|once|TRBJ1-1
CASARQMNTEAFF
TGTGCCAGCGCTAGGCAAATGAACACTGAAGCTTTCTTT
>TRBD1|TRBV7-2|14|NA|TRBJ1-6
CASSRDSRNSPLHF
TGTGCCAGCAGTCGGGACAGCCGAAATTCACCCCTCCACTTT
>NA|TRBV6-2/TRBV6-3|15|NA|TRBJ2-3
CASSFGGRVPDTQYF
TGTGCCAGCAGCTTCGGGGGGCGGGTGCCAGATACGCAGTATTTT
>NA|TRBV29-1|14|NA|TRBJ2-7
CSVELQGENYEQYF
TGCAGCGTTGAACTACAGGGTGAGAACTACGAGCAGTACTTC
>NA|TRBV5-4|13|NA|TRBJ1-1
CASSHPGNPEAFF
TGTGCCAGCAGCCATCCAGGGAACCCCGAAGCTTTCTTT
>TRBD2|TRBV3-1/TRBV3-2|15|NA|TRBJ2-5
CASSQTSGEGETQYF
TGTGCCAGCAGCCAGACTAGCGGGGAGGGAGAGACCCAGTACTTC
>TRBD1|TRBV5-1|13|once|TRBJ2-7
CASSLEGQGEQYF
TGCGCCAGCAGCTTGGAAGGACAGGGCGAGCAGTACTTC
>NA|TRBV7-9|13|NA|TRBJ1-1
CASRPDSYTEAFF
TGTGCCAGCAGACCGGACAGTTACACTGAAGCTTTCTTT
>TRBD1|TRBV27|15|NA|TRBJ1-5
CASSPGQVVREPQHF
TGTGCCAGCAGTCCAGGACAGGTGGTCAGGGAGCCCCAGCATTTT
>NA|TRBV21-1|15|NA|TRBJ2-7
CASLTGTGVSYEQYF
TGTGCCAGCCTGACCGGGACAGGGGTCTCCTACGAGCAGTACTTC
>NA|TRBV19|15|NA|TRBJ1-6
CASSRGHYVNSPLHF
TGTGCCAGTAGTAGGGGGCATTATGTTAATTCACCCCTCCACTTT
>NA|TRBV6-5|14|NA|TRBJ2-3
CASSNTDSTDTQYF
TGTGCCAGCAGTAACACCGATAGCACAGATACGCAGTATTTT
>TRBD1|TRBV19|13|NA|TRBJ1-2
CASRPTGDYGYTF
TGTGCCAGTAGGCCGACAGGGGACTATGGCTACACCTTC
>TRBD1|TRBV5-4|15|few|TRBJ2-7
CASSLGGTAPYEQYF
TGTGCCAGCAGCTTGGGAGGGACAGCCCCCTACGAGCAGTACTTC
>NA|TRBV7-2|13|NA|TRBJ2-1
CASSLLRQNEQFF
TGTGCCAGCAGCTTACTCAGGCAGAATGAGCAGTTCTTC
>NA|TRBV18|14|NA|TRBJ1-3
CASSPSGKVDTIYF
TGTGCCAGCTCACCATCAGGGAAGGTCGACACCATATATTTT
>TRBD2|TRBV5-1|14|NA|TRBJ2-1
CASLKGGGNNEQFF
TGCGCCAGCCTTAAAGGCGGGGGGAACAATGAGCAGTTCTTC
>NA|TRBV6-5|13|once|TRBJ2-7
CASRWLSSYEQYF
TGTGCCAGCAGATGGTTGAGCTCCTACGAGCAGTACTTC
>TRBD1|TRBV2|15|NA|TRBJ1-2
CATERVQGAVYGYTF
TGTGCCACCGAAAGGGTACAGGGGGCGGTCTATGGCTACACCTTC
>TRBD1|TRBV29-1|12|NA|TRBJ1-2
CSVGTGGYGYTF
TGCAGCGTTGGGACAGGGGGTTATGGCTACACCTTC
>NA|TRBV6-1|13|NA|TRBJ2-5
CASSERSAGTQYF
TGTGCCAGCAGTGAAAGGTCCGCAGGGACCCAGTACTTC
>TRBD1|TRBV4-2|16|few|TRBJ1-6
CASSQTHRGRGSPLHF
TGTGCCAGCAGCCAAACCCACAGGGGCAGGGGTTCACCCCTCCACTTT